These 20 T cell receptor beta chains were all obtained from the same sample, sequenced in a study of blood T cells in healthy people across ages. Primed by a sample-barcoded 5' primer and a J-beta primer mix, a second PCR proceeded for about 6 to 11 cycles. TCRdb called the 5' RACE reads again in MiXCR, with one record for every CDR3 protein. Of about 800,000 distinct CDR3 sequences listed, about 25% are singletons. The data were also submitted as part of a second study, on T cells of mothers and their children.

The specimen sequenced was blood. The receptors here all came from a boy aged 10-17 years in good health.

This clonotype came up a few times. In DNA, the CDR3 is TGTGCCAGCAGTACACGGACAGGACCCATGGGACTAGCGGGTGCCGGGACCCAGTACTTC. Residues: CASSTRTGPMGLAGAGTQYF. This sequence joins TRBV28 and TRBJ2-5, with TRBD2 matching over 12 bases. Germline CDR1 reads MDHEN; CDR2 reads SYDVKM. V was clipped by 5 bases and J by 7 bases; unmatched bases: 23. The CDR3 contains 20 residues.

The chain employs TRBV7-9 and TRBJ2-5; 7 bases map to TRBD2. The DNA end lines up better with TRBJ2-1; the J call may be wrong. The V gene's germline CDR1 is SEHNR and CDR2 FQNEAQ (reference sequence). The length of the CDR3 is 15 residues. CDR3 loop: CASSIPSGVGNEQFF. CDR3 in DNA: TGTGCCAGCAGCATACCAAGCGGGGTTGGGAATGAGCAGTTCTTC.

The chain is built from TRBV7-6 and TRBJ2-1, with TRBD1 matching over 8 bases. The V segment lost 2 bases and the J segment 2 bases; nucleotides outside the gene matches: 8. CDR3 length: 17 amino acids. The germline V gene encodes CDR1 SGHVS and CDR2 FNYEAQ. The CDR3 nucleotides read TGTGCCAGCAGCTTAATGGCCGCACAGGGGGCCTACAATGAGCAGTTCTTC. Protein product: CASSLMAAQGAYNEQFF.

This clonotype was observed many times. The CDR3 spells CASSPTGYQETQYF. Here the CDR3 DNA reads TGTGCCAGCAGCCCAACAGGTTATCAAGAGACCCAGTACTTC. This chain links TRBV7-2 with TRBJ2-5, with D maybe TRBD1 (5 bases). CDR1 SGHTA and CDR2 FQGNSA come from the germline V gene. V was cut by 5 bases and J by 2 bases, with 12 bases left in between. The length of the CDR3 is 14 residues.

The chain links TRBV20-1 to TRBJ2-7; D unresolved. V was pared by 1 base and J by 3 bases, with 7 bases between. The CDR3 contains 12 residues. CDR1 and CDR2 from the germline V gene are DFQATT and SNEGSKA (reference sequence). CDR3 nucleotide sequence: TGCAGTGCTAGAGTCCGAAACTACGAGCAGTACTTC. It is translated as CSARVRNYEQYF.

This clonotype was observed a handful of times. The conserved closing phenylalanine or tryptophan is absent in this CDR3, likely reflecting a read error. The chain links TRBV28 to TRBJ2-1, with D hard to call. CDR3 length equals 19 residues. V lost 7 bases and J 0 bases, leaving 25 bases between the germline ends. Germline V gives CDR1 MDHEN, CDR2 SYDVKM. The CDR3 DNA is TGTGCCAGCAAGGGAACGCTCGGAGTAAAGTCCAGCTCCTACAATGAGCAGTTCCTC. Residues: CASKGTLGVKSSSYNEQFL.

The chain recombines TRBV2 with TRBJ2-5, with 10 bases fitting TRBD2. The DNA end is a closer match to TRBJ2-1, so the J assignment may be wrong. The CDR3 has 16 residues. The germline V gene encodes CDR1 SNHLY and CDR2 FYNNEI. For the CDR3, the DNA is TGTGCCAGCAGTGAGCTAGCGGGGGTCGTCTACAATGAGCAGTTCTTC. Its translation is CASSELAGVVYNEQFF.

This clonotype has a handful of counts. The rearrangement uses TRBV29-1 and TRBJ1-1, with D perhaps TRBD1 (5 bases). The CDR3 covers 11 residues. V lost 5 bases, J lost 5 bases, and 9 bases lay in between. CDR1 is SQVTM, CDR2 ANQGSEA, per germline. The CDR3 DNA reads as TGCAGCGTTTTGGAGGGGACTGAAGCTTTCTTT. Translating gives CSVLEGTEAFF.

The chain couples TRBV24-1 to TRBJ2-7; possibly TRBD1 for D (5 bases). Trimming removed 2 bases at V and 2 bases at J, with 12 bases between. The germline CDR1 and CDR2 sequences are KGHDR and SFDVKD. The CDR3 loop spans 15 amino acids. CDR3 protein: CATSDSRRAAYEQYF. The CDR3, as DNA: TGTGCCACCAGTGATTCCCGCAGGGCCGCCTACGAGCAGTACTTC.

This clonotype was seen only a few times. This rearrangement joins TRBV4-1 to TRBJ2-1, with TRBD2 identical over 7 bases. Germline assignment: CDR1 MGHRA and CDR2 YSYEKL. Unmatched junction bases numbered 8, after V lost 1 base and J lost 5 bases. The CDR3 loop spans 16 amino acids. In nucleotides, the CDR3 is TGCGCCAGCAGCCAAGTAAGCGGGGACGCCCACAATGAGCAGTTCTTC. Translating it yields CASSQVSGDAHNEQFF.

V usage is TRBV20-1 and J usage is TRBJ2-5; maybe TRBD1 (6 bases). With the DNA end fitting TRBJ2-1 better, the J assignment may be wrong. Germline V lookup: CDR1 DFQATT, CDR2 SNEGSKA (reference sequence). This CDR3 has 17 residues. The CDR3, as DNA: TGCAGTGCTAGGCCGCGAATTTATAGGACAGAATACAATGAGCAGTTCTTC. It encodes CSARPRIYRTEYNEQFF.

Only a few counts were recorded for this clonotype. The gene calls are TRBV29-1 and TRBJ1-4; the match to TRBD1 covers 12 bases. This CDR3 has 17 amino acids. The trim removed 7 bases at V and 3 bases at J, leaving 12 bases unmatched. The germline CDR1 and CDR2 sequences are SQVTM and ANQGSEA. CDR3 sequence reads: CSATGQGAYIANEKLFF. The CDR3 nucleotides are TGCAGCGCTACGGGACAGGGGGCCTATATTGCTAATGAAAAACTGTTTTTT.

The gene calls are TRBV9 and TRBJ2-1; TRBD2 might be the D (5 bases). The V end lost 0 bases, the J end lost 15 bases, and 19 bases lay between the germline ends. The V gene's germline CDR1 is SGDLS and CDR2 YYNGEE. This CDR3 is 14 amino acids long. CDR3 sequence reads: CASSVDMDSSRLFF. Written as DNA, the CDR3 is TGTGCCAGCAGCGTAGACATGGACTCCTCTAGGCTGTTCTTC.

There are a few counts of this clonotype. This CDR3 is CASSQRQTPNYGYTF. CDR3 bases: TGTGCCAGCAGCCAAAGACAGACACCGAACTATGGCTACACCTTC. V and J are TRBV14 and TRBJ1-2; D possibly corresponds to TRBD1 (5 bases). Per germline, CDR1 SGHDN and CDR2 FVKESK. There are 15 residues in the CDR3. V was trimmed by 2 bases and J by 2 bases, leaving 12 bases between them.

This clonotype has only a few counts. The chain has TRBV6-6 and TRBJ2-5; 10 bases line up with TRBD2. V shed 6 bases and J 5 bases; nucleotides not matched to a gene: 9. This CDR3 is built from 15 residues. CDR1 is MNHNY, CDR2 SVGAGI, per germline (reference sequence). The CDR3 reads CASRERASGSETQYF. In DNA form, the CDR3 reads TGTGCCAGCAGGGAAAGAGCTAGCGGGAGCGAGACCCAGTACTTC.

The chain couples TRBV7-6 to TRBJ1-1; D may be TRBD1 (5 bases). The germline V gene has CDR1 SGHVS and CDR2 FNYEAQ. Trimming cost V 7 bases and J 4 bases, with 13 bases left between them. This CDR3 has 13 residues. The CDR3 DNA is TGTGCCAGCATCCAAATGGGGGGCACTGAAGCTTTCTTT. As protein: CASIQMGGTEAFF.

J is TRBJ2-1 and V is TRBV7-9; D perhaps matches TRBD2 (6 bases). The CDR3 has 15 residues. The V and J ends lost 0 bases and 5 bases respectively, with 11 bases between them. Looked up from germline, CDR1 is SEHNR and CDR2 is FQNEAQ (reference sequence). This CDR3 reads CASSLALGLHNEQFF. DNA for the CDR3: TGTGCCAGCAGCTTAGCGCTGGGACTCCACAATGAGCAGTTCTTC.

This chain connects TRBV20-1 to TRBJ2-4; 9 nucleotides line up with TRBD2. The CDR3 length is 18 residues. The V segment lost 4 bases and the J segment 0 bases; nucleotides outside the gene matches: 13. From germline, CDR1 is DFQATT and CDR2 SNEGSKA (reference sequence). The CDR3 sequence is CSANIIAGAEIAKNIQYF. The CDR3 DNA follows: TGCAGTGCTAATATTATAGCGGGAGCCGAAATAGCCAAAAACATTCAGTACTTC.

The genes are TRBV29-1 and TRBJ2-5, with D possibly being TRBD2 (6 bases). Per the germline V gene, CDR1 is SQVTM and CDR2 is ANQGSEA. The CDR3 length is 10 residues. The V gene lost 6 bases and the J gene lost 5 bases, with 7 bases spanning the gap. In nucleotides, the CDR3 is TGCAGCGTCCGGGAGGAGACCCAGTACTTC. As protein: CSVREETQYF.

The J gene is TRBJ1-3, the V gene TRBV6-2 or TRBV6-3, with TRBD1 as a possible D gene (5 bases). CDR1 is MNHEY, CDR2 SVGEGT, per germline. This CDR3 has 19 residues. V lost 4 bases, J lost 0 bases, and 22 bases lay in between. This CDR3 is CASSWNKVEVGHSGNTIYF. For the CDR3, the DNA is TGTGCCAGCAGTTGGAACAAGGTCGAGGTGGGGCACTCTGGAAACACCATATATTTT.